The 29 T cell receptor beta chains listed next were all sequenced from one sample in a study of cytomegalovirus exposure and HLA in healthy donors. With 60 Vbeta and 13 Jbeta primers, the PCR was carried out. Assay used: immunoSEQ multiplex PCR; TCRdb lists only in-frame clones, some missing. The data show more than 80,000 clones, around 59% seen once. The specimen sequenced was PBMCs. The receptors here all came from a human donor in good health.

The genes are TRBV7-9 and TRBJ2-7; no clear D gene. This CDR3 contains 11 residues. Trimming removed 2 bases from V and 6 bases from J, with 5 bases in between. Germline V gives CDR1 SEHNR, CDR2 FQNEAQ (reference sequence). The CDR3 reads CASSLRSEQYF. The DNA for the CDR3 is TGTGCCAGCAGCTTAAGGAGCGAGCAGTACTTC.

This clone has only one observation. The rearrangement uses TRBV5-1 and TRBJ2-4, with a tentative D call TRBD1 (5 bases). Deletions cut 5 bases from V and 5 bases from J, with 11 bases between. This CDR3 contains 13 residues. Germline V gene data show CDR1 as SGHRS and CDR2 as YFSETQ. For the CDR3, the DNA is TGCGCCAGCAGGAAGATAGGGGAAAACATTCAGTACTTC. This encodes CASRKIGENIQYF.

A single count supports this clone. This chain uses TRBV5-1 with TRBJ1-5; a possible D gene is TRBD1 (5 bases). Germline CDR1 is SGHRS and CDR2 is YFSETQ. Trimming removed 1 base at V and 4 bases at J, with 12 bases between. CDR3 length: 15 amino acids. CDR3 nucleotide sequence: TGCGCCAGCAGCTTGAGCGGAGGGACTAATCAGCCCCAGCATTTT. It specifies CASSLSGGTNQPQHF.

The V call is TRBV19, the J call TRBJ1-1; 7 nucleotides align to TRBD1. V was clipped by 7 bases and J by 0 bases; unmatched bases: 20. Per the germline V gene, CDR1 is LNHDA and CDR2 is SQIVND (reference sequence). The CDR3 consists of 19 residues. CDR3 nucleotides: TGTGCCAGTACCCATAAACAGGGGACGGGGACTTTTATGAACACTGAAGCTTTCTTT. As protein: CASTHKQGTGTFMNTEAFF. The full variable domain, completed using reference TRBV19 and TRBJ1-1, is DGGITQSPKYLFRKEGQNVTLSCEQNLNHDAMYWYRQDPGQGLRLIYYSQIVNDFQKGDIAEGYSVSREKKESFPLTVTSAQKNPTAFYLCASTHKQGTGTFMNTEAFFGQGTRLTVV.

The chain has TRBV7-8 and TRBJ2-3; D is perhaps TRBD2 (5 bases). This CDR3 is built from 16 residues. The V end lost 5 bases, the J end lost 2 bases, and 17 bases lay between the germline ends. Germline V gene data show CDR1 as SGHVS and CDR2 as FQNEAQ. This chain's CDR3 is CASSRWTSMITDTQYF. The CDR3 DNA follows: TGTGCCAGCAGCCGATGGACTTCGATGATCACAGATACGCAGTATTTT.

This clone has just a few counts. This sequence joins TRBV9 and TRBJ2-2; D is ambiguous. The V end lost 3 bases, the J end lost 1 base, and 4 bases lay between the germline ends. This CDR3 has 13 residues. CDR1 SGDLS and CDR2 YYNGEE come from the germline V gene. CDR3 protein: CASSAENTGELFF. CDR3 DNA: TGTGCCAGCAGCGCAGAGAACACCGGGGAGCTGTTTTTT.

The chain has TRBV19 and TRBJ2-5; D perhaps matches TRBD1 (6 bases). Per the germline V gene, CDR1 is LNHDA and CDR2 is SQIVND (reference sequence). The CDR3 has 15 amino acids. The V end lost 4 bases, the J end lost 5 bases, and 17 bases lay between the germline ends. CDR3 amino acids: CASSTRTVPRETQYF. Written as DNA, the CDR3 is TGTGCCAGTAGTACCAGGACAGTGCCGAGGGAGACCCAGTACTTC. Full variable domain (outside the CDR3, taken from reference TRBV19 and TRBJ2-5): DGGITQSPKYLFRKEGQNVTLSCEQNLNHDAMYWYRQDPGQGLRLIYYSQIVNDFQKGDIAEGYSVSREKKESFPLTVTSAQKNPTAFYLCASSTRTVPRETQYFGPGTRLLVL.

This rearrangement joins TRBV5-1 to TRBJ2-2; D call uncertain. The germline gives CDR1 SGHRS, CDR2 YFSETQ. The CDR3 contains 13 residues. The V end lost 4 bases, the J end lost 6 bases, and 10 bases lay between the germline ends. CDR3 coding DNA: TGCGCCAGCAGCCCCCGAGAAGCCGGGGAGCTGTTTTTT. It is translated as CASSPREAGELFF.

This clone has just a few counts. The chain's CDR3 is CASSLYGIGDEQYF. CDR3 in DNA: TGCGCCAGCAGCTTGTACGGGATAGGTGACGAGCAGTACTTC. The V and J genes are TRBV5-1 and TRBJ2-7; possibly TRBD2 for D (5 bases). CDR1 and CDR2 from the germline V gene are SGHRS and YFSETQ. Deletions cut 1 base from V and 5 bases from J, with 13 bases between. The CDR3 consists of 14 residues.

This sequence joins TRBV25-1 and TRBJ1-6, with 7 bases fitting TRBD1. Germline CDR1 MGHDK, CDR2 SYGVNS. V shed 2 bases and J 2 bases; nucleotides not matched to a gene: 3. CDR3 size: 16 residues. CDR3 loop: CASSEDRAPYNSPLHF. The CDR3 bases are TGTGCCAGCAGTGAAGACAGGGCCCCCTATAATTCACCCCTCCACTTT.

The chain has TRBV5-5 and TRBJ1-5; weak D call: TRBD1 (5 bases). The V end lost 0 bases, the J end lost 2 bases, and 9 bases lay between the germline ends. The germline CDR1 and CDR2 sequences are SGHKS and YYEKEE (reference sequence). The CDR3 is 15 residues long. The CDR3 reads CASSLAGFGNQPQHF. CDR3 sequence (DNA): TGTGCCAGCAGCTTGGCAGGGTTCGGCAATCAGCCCCAGCATTTT.

V and J are TRBV6-1 and TRBJ2-7; TRBD1 matches 10 bases. Trimming at V came to 8 bases and at J to 6 bases, leaving 7 bases not matched to a gene. The CDR3 covers 13 residues. The germline gives CDR1 MNHNS, CDR2 SASEGT. The CDR3 DNA follows: TGTGCCAGCGGGGATGACAGGGGGCGCGAGCAGTACTTC. Translation gives CASGDDRGREQYF.

This clone was seen a few times. The chain combines TRBV2 with TRBJ1-4; TRBD1 might be the D (6 bases). The germline gives CDR1 SNHLY, CDR2 FYNNEI. CDR3 length equals 14 residues. The CDR3 loop is CVTDRTATNEKLFF. The CDR3, as DNA: TGTGTGACGGATCGGACAGCAACTAATGAAAAACTGTTTTTT.

Written as DNA, the CDR3 is TGTGCCAGCAGCTCCACGGGACTAGCAGTACACAATGAGCAGTTCTTC. Its protein is CASSSTGLAVHNEQFF. This chain uses TRBV7-2 with TRBJ2-1; 9 nucleotides align to TRBD2. With 4 bases clipped from V and 5 bases from J, the junction kept 9 bases outside the gene matches. This CDR3 is 16 amino acids long. Germline loops: CDR1 SGHTA, CDR2 FQGNSA.

The chain has TRBV11-1 and TRBJ1-1; perhaps TRBD1 as D (6 bases). Per the germline V gene, CDR1 is SGHAT and CDR2 is FQDESV (reference sequence). This CDR3 contains 16 residues. The V gene lost 5 bases and the J gene lost 4 bases, with 20 bases spanning the gap. The CDR3 protein is CASSPGTGWIGTEAFF. The CDR3 coding sequence is TGTGCCAGCAGCCCGGGTACAGGGTGGATCGGCACTGAAGCTTTCTTT. Looking up the rest from reference TRBV11-1 and TRBJ1-1 gives the full variable domain: EAEVAQSPRYKITEKSQAVAFWCDPISGHATLYWYRQILGQGPELLVQFQDESVVDDSQLPKDRFSAERLKGVDSTLKIQPAELGDSAMYLCASSPGTGWIGTEAFFGQGTRLTVV.

This clone was observed a few times. This chain links TRBV5-4 with TRBJ1-3, with 8 bases lining up with TRBD1. J lost 3 bases, V lost 4 bases, and 3 bases had no gene match. Germline values: CDR1 SGHNT, CDR2 YYREEE (reference sequence). The CDR3 has 14 residues. The CDR3 nucleotides read TGTGCCAGCAGCCCAGGACAGGGTGGAAACACCATATATTTT. Its protein product is CASSPGQGGNTIYF. Drawing the rest from reference TRBV5-4 and TRBJ1-3, the complete variable domain is ETGVTQSPTHLIKTRGQQVTLRCSSQSGHNTVSWYQQALGQGPQFIFQYYREEENGRGNFPPRFSGLQFPNYSSELNVNALELDDSALYLCASSPGQGGNTIYFGEGSWLTVV.

This clone appeared once. A junction end diverges from the germline sequence, so it may reflect a read error. The rearrangement uses TRBV7-7 and TRBJ2-5; D is perhaps TRBD2 (6 bases). The tail of the sequence fits TRBJ2-7 better, so the J call may be wrong. There are 13 residues in the CDR3. Germline V gives CDR1 SSHAT, CDR2 FNYEAQ (reference sequence). CDR3 amino acids: CASSLKEGNEQYF. The CDR3 coding sequence is TGTGCTAGCAGCTTAAAGGAGGGGAACGAGCAGTACTTC.

The gene calls are TRBV10-3 and TRBJ1-5, with unresolved D. In germline, CDR1 is ENHRY, CDR2 SYGVKD. V was trimmed by 3 bases and J by 0 bases, leaving 9 bases between them. This CDR3 is built from 15 residues. In DNA form, the CDR3 reads TGTGCCATCAGTGATGTGTACGGTAGCAATCAGCCCCAGCATTTT. This sequence encodes CAISDVYGSNQPQHF.

Comment on this clone: An end of the junction does not agree with germline; a read error may underlie this. This chain joins TRBV6-6 and TRBJ1-6, with 9 bases that match TRBD1. The CDR3 has 14 amino acids. From germline, CDR1 is MNHNY and CDR2 SVGAGI (reference sequence). CDR3 protein: CAGRTGGGNSPLHF. CDR3 sequence (DNA): TGTGCCGGCAGAACAGGGGGCGGCAATTCACCCCTCCACTTT.

The V gene is TRBV19, the J gene TRBJ1-5, with a possible D match to TRBD1 (5 bases). Per the germline V gene, CDR1 is LNHDA and CDR2 is SQIVND (reference sequence). The V and J ends lost 11 bases and 9 bases respectively, with 23 bases between them. This CDR3 region has 14 residues. The CDR3 bases are TGTGCCGGTACCTCGGGGGGGGGTGGGACGCCCCAGCATTTT. Its translation: CAGTSGGGGTPQHF.

Note on this clone: Other DNA sequences in the sample encode the same CDR3. V is TRBV11-3 and J is TRBJ2-7; no clear D gene. This CDR3 has 11 amino acids. Germline assignment: CDR1 SGHNT and CDR2 YENEEA. Deletions cut 2 bases from V and 5 bases from J, with 4 bases between. CDR3 nucleotides: TGTGCCAGCAGCTTAAGCGACGAGCAGTACTTC. Translation gives CASSLSDEQYF.

The chain couples TRBV27 to TRBJ1-1, with 10 nucleotides matching TRBD1. The CDR3 is made up of 15 amino acids. V shed 5 bases, J shed 6 bases, and the junction held 9 bases outside the gene matches. Germline assignment: CDR1 MNHEY and CDR2 SMNVEV (reference sequence). This chain's CDR3 is CASSPRTGGEAEAFF. The CDR3 DNA is TGTGCCAGCAGTCCTCGGACAGGGGGGGAAGCTGAAGCTTTCTTT.

The chain employs TRBV18 and TRBJ2-5, with 9 positions matching TRBD1. The germline CDR1 and CDR2 sequences are KGHSH and LQKENI. Germline trimming cut 3 bases from V and 5 bases from J; bases unmatched to any gene: 10. CDR3 size: 16 residues. The CDR3 spells CASSPRGQGIGETQYF. CDR3 nucleotide sequence: TGTGCCAGCTCACCCCGGGGACAGGGCATCGGGGAGACCCAGTACTTC.

The chain has TRBV6-5 and TRBJ2-7; D may be TRBD1 (6 bases). Per the germline V gene, CDR1 is MNHEY and CDR2 is SVGAGI. V shed 6 bases and J shed 3 bases, with 12 bases lying between them. The CDR3 extends over 13 amino acids. DNA for the CDR3: TGTGCCAGCAGCAAACAGGGTGACTACGAGCAGTACTTC. It codes for CASSKQGDYEQYF.

The chain uses TRBV6-5 and TRBJ1-6, with a tentative D call TRBD1 (5 bases). The V and J ends lost 9 bases and 10 bases respectively, with 16 bases between them. Germline V lookup: CDR1 MNHEY, CDR2 SVGAGI. CDR3 length: 13 amino acids. CDR3 sequence: CASSTGVGSPLHF. DNA for the CDR3: TGTGCCAGTAGTACAGGTGTTGGGTCACCCCTCCACTTT.

This clone was found a few times. This chain joins TRBV7-2 and TRBJ2-1; 9 bases map to TRBD1. The CDR3 totals 15 residues. V lost 3 bases and J lost 4; bases outside the gene matches: 4. In germline, CDR1 is SGHTA, CDR2 FQGNSA. The CDR3 nucleotides read TGTGCCAGCAGCTTCGGACAGGGGTTTTACAATGAGCAGTTCTTC. This encodes CASSFGQGFYNEQFF.

Details on this clone: One junction end does not reproduce the germline sequence, and a read error may be involved. Different DNA sequences within this sample yield the same CDR3. This chain joins TRBV5-1 and TRBJ1-1; D unresolved. Looked up from germline, CDR1 is SGHRS and CDR2 is YFSETQ. This CDR3 contains 12 residues. CDR3 region: CASSPPSGEAFF. DNA of the CDR3: TGCGCCAGCAGCCCCCCTTCGGGTGAAGCTTTCTTC.

This clone was seen only a few times. V gene TRBV7-9 combines with J gene TRBJ1-4; TRBD1 matches 7 bases. Germline V gene sequence: CDR1 SEHNR, CDR2 FQNEAQ (reference sequence). J gave up 7 bases and V 0 bases, and 2 bases lay outside the gene matches. This CDR3 is 14 amino acids long. The CDR3 nucleotides read TGTGCCAGCAGCTTAGCAGGGGGCGGTGAAAAACTGTTTTTT. Translation: CASSLAGGGEKLFF. Combining the CDR3 with reference TRBV7-9 and TRBJ1-4 gives the whole variable domain DTGVSQNPRHKITKRGQNVTFRCDPISEHNRLYWYRQTLGQGPEFLTYFQNEAQLEKSRLLSDRFSAERPKGSFSTLEIQRTEQGDSAMYLCASSLAGGGEKLFFGSGTQLSVL.

The chain carries TRBV7-9 and TRBJ1-2; TRBD1 is a possible D gene (6 bases). Germline V gene lookup returns CDR1 SEHNR and CDR2 FQNEAQ (reference sequence). The CDR3 loop spans 15 amino acids. Deletions cut 5 bases from V and 1 base from J, with 14 bases between. CDR3 in DNA: TGTGCCAGCAGCCAGGGCCAGGGGAGTAACTATGGCTACACCTTC. Translation gives CASSQGQGSNYGYTF.